The sequence of this TCR beta chain was determined in a study of blood T cells in healthy people across ages. Donor samples were obtained from healthy Caucasian individuals from Russia, aged about 6 to 100. Worth noting for this clonotype: Its antigen is currently unknown.

With a J-beta primer mix and a sample-barcoded 5' primer, a second PCR ran about 7 to 11 cycles. MiXCR, run by TCRdb on the 5' RACE reads, gives a single entry per CDR3 protein. This sample has some 1 million distinct CDR3 sequences, with roughly 45% found just once. The study, taken as a whole, reports: Comparison with aged donors showed that long-lived donors had more naive CD4+ cells and higher diversity.

The CDR3 has 14 amino acids. Germline assignment: CDR1 DFQATT and CDR2 SNEGSKA (reference sequence). V lost 1 base and J lost 8, with 12 bases in between. The chain combines TRBV20-1 with TRBJ1-6; no firm D call. Sequencing used blood. This clonotype originated in a woman in her sixties in good health. CDR3 DNA sequence: TGCAGTGCTAGAGTTAGTCAGATCCATTCACCCCTCCACTTT. It specifies CSARVSQIHSPLHF.